A selection of T cell receptor beta chains follows, all from one sample in a study of cytomegalovirus exposure and HLA in healthy donors. The assay was immunoSEQ multiplex PCR, and TCRdb's table has in-frame clones only and misses some. This sample's table reports 150,000 to 200,000 clones. The specimen sequenced was PBMCs. The receptors shown here come from a man aged 25 to 40 in good health and CMV-seronegative. Each CDR3 is given with its conserved first and last residue. Fields, in order: V gene, J gene, CDR3 protein.

V gene: TRBV5-6; J gene: TRBJ2-5; CDR3 protein: CASSPGFQGAGETQYF
V gene: TRBV27; J gene: TRBJ2-5; CDR3 protein: CASSPNPGGETQYF
V gene: TRBV12-5; J gene: TRBJ2-6; CDR3 protein: CASGSPTGAPGANVLTF
V gene: TRBV6-1; J gene: TRBJ2-7; CDR3 protein: CASSEVGDIDFEQYF
V gene: TRBV10-3; J gene: TRBJ1-5; CDR3 protein: CAISKDGDQPQHF
V gene: TRBV12-5; J gene: TRBJ2-7; CDR3 protein: CASGLAPASEQYF
V gene: TRBV2; J gene: TRBJ2-1; CDR3 protein: CASRHPSGRASYNEQFF
V gene: TRBV5-4; J gene: TRBJ2-3; CDR3 protein: CASSLDLWNTDTQYF
V gene: TRBV30; J gene: TRBJ1-2; CDR3 protein: CAWRGQGLYGYTF
V gene: TRBV25-1; J gene: TRBJ2-2; CDR3 protein: CASSGQGAGELFF
V gene: TRBV6-1; J gene: TRBJ1-2; CDR3 protein: CASSGRQGVDYGYTF
V gene: TRBV14; J gene: TRBJ2-5; CDR3 protein: CASSRRGLAGETQYF
V gene: TRBV5-4; J gene: TRBJ2-3; CDR3 protein: CASSFTSGGTDTQYF
V gene: TRBV7-9; J gene: TRBJ2-7; CDR3 protein: CASSLAQNYEQYF
V gene: TRBV19; J gene: TRBJ2-2; CDR3 protein: CASRGLAGLNTGELFF
V gene: TRBV11-2; J gene: TRBJ2-6; CDR3 protein: CASSDLRSSLGANVLTF
V gene: TRBV5-1; J gene: TRBJ2-7; CDR3 protein: CASARGGLYEQYF
V gene: TRBV29-1; J gene: TRBJ1-1; CDR3 protein: CSVDNRSEAFF
V gene: TRBV7-9; J gene: TRBJ2-3; CDR3 protein: CASSAEGLAGYTQYF
V gene: TRBV4-2; J gene: TRBJ2-3; CDR3 protein: CASSQIAGVIDTQYF
V gene: TRBV7-2; J gene: TRBJ1-4; CDR3 protein: CASSPRESNEKLFF
V gene: TRBV6-5; J gene: TRBJ1-2; CDR3 protein: CASRRQTGAYGYTF
V gene: TRBV29-1; J gene: TRBJ1-2; CDR3 protein: CSVVPQGTAGYTF
V gene: TRBV11-3; J gene: TRBJ2-7; CDR3 protein: CASSFVAGGFHEQYF
V gene: TRBV21-1; J gene: TRBJ1-3; CDR3 protein: CASSKAEIGNTIYF
V gene: TRBV5-1; J gene: TRBJ2-3; CDR3 protein: CASSSAELAGGTDTQYF
V gene: TRBV4-3; J gene: TRBJ1-5; CDR3 protein: CASSQGRAEEPQHF
V gene: TRBV7-2; J gene: TRBJ1-4; CDR3 protein: CASSRYRATNEKLFF
V gene: TRBV7-3; J gene: TRBJ2-3; CDR3 protein: CASSLRGRGTDTQYF
V gene: TRBV4-2; J gene: TRBJ2-7; CDR3 protein: CASSQDAGEVEQYF
V gene: TRBV7-9; J gene: TRBJ1-3; CDR3 protein: CASRQTGALTRNTIYF
V gene: TRBV5-6; J gene: TRBJ2-7; CDR3 protein: CASSFNFLGANEQYF
V gene: TRBV4-1; J gene: TRBJ2-3; CDR3 protein: CASNNPGLAGADTQYF
V gene: TRBV5-1; J gene: TRBJ2-7; CDR3 protein: CASSLAGADTYEQYF
V gene: TRBV10-2; J gene: TRBJ2-7; CDR3 protein: CASNGRLAGDPDEQYF
V gene: TRBV28; J gene: TRBJ2-5; CDR3 protein: CASSPETGGGGETQYF
V gene: TRBV2; J gene: TRBJ1-1; CDR3 protein: CASSGTGGAGTEAFF
V gene: TRBV11-2; J gene: TRBJ2-6; CDR3 protein: CASSSVDGGRGANVLTF
V gene: TRBV11-3; J gene: TRBJ2-1; CDR3 protein: CASSVTINNEQFF
V gene: TRBV5-1; J gene: TRBJ2-4; CDR3 protein: CASSFTGGAKNIQYF
V gene: TRBV6-1; J gene: TRBJ2-7; CDR3 protein: CASSEGLGQGVYEQYF
V gene: TRBV19; J gene: TRBJ1-3; CDR3 protein: CASSIAGLSGNTIYF
V gene: TRBV7-9; J gene: TRBJ1-4; CDR3 protein: CASSDRGRGEKLFF
V gene: TRBV19; J gene: TRBJ1-1; CDR3 protein: CASSMGQGGTEAFF
V gene: TRBV9; J gene: TRBJ1-1; CDR3 protein: CASSEDSENTEAFF
V gene: TRBV29-1; J gene: TRBJ2-1; CDR3 protein: CSVAPERNEQFF
V gene: TRBV10-3; J gene: TRBJ2-3; CDR3 protein: CAISTRDITDTQYF
V gene: TRBV19; J gene: TRBJ1-5; CDR3 protein: CASSTTGGRQPQHF
V gene: TRBV18; J gene: TRBJ2-5; CDR3 protein: CASSPPTGQGSQETQYF
V gene: TRBV29-1; J gene: TRBJ1-2; CDR3 protein: CSVADRLGHGYTF
V gene: TRBV9; J gene: TRBJ2-7; CDR3 protein: CASSLTGLAGGYEQYF
V gene: TRBV10-3; J gene: TRBJ1-2; CDR3 protein: CAISADPRGYGYTF
V gene: TRBV5-1; J gene: TRBJ2-2; CDR3 protein: CASSYRLAGGVNTGELFF